Listed below are T cell receptor beta chains from one sample, sequenced in a study of high-grade serous ovarian cancer treatment subgroups. The data were produced by immunoSEQ multiplex PCR, yet TCRdb's version contains in-frame clones alone and is incomplete. The sample shows roughly 5,300 clones, more than 65% of them seen only once. The sequenced sample consisted of tumor tissue. These receptors were obtained from a human patient with high-grade serous ovarian cancer. The CDR3 runs from the conserved cysteine through the conserved F or W. Clone size is stated in some rows and not others, as once, few, many or a class when expanded.

clone_size,j_call,v_call,cdr3_aa
.,TRBJ1-6,TRBV6-1,CASSEVGGSSPLHF
.,TRBJ2-3,TRBV15,CATSSNRGSTDTQYF
.,TRBJ2-3,TRBV6-4,CASSQGPTGAQYF
.,TRBJ2-7,TRBV7-9,CASSLVLGSPYEQYF
.,TRBJ2-7,TRBV13,CASSLRDSGQYF
few,TRBJ2-1,TRBV19,CASRVRGGAGNEQFF
few,TRBJ1-6,TRBV6-1,CASSSTRYNSPLHF
.,TRBJ1-2,TRBV5-4,CASISNTDYGYTF
.,TRBJ1-5,TRBV28,CASSERNQPQHF
.,TRBJ2-1,TRBV18,CASSPRLAGENEQFF
.,TRBJ2-3,TRBV28,CASSRPGGPDTQYF
.,TRBJ1-2,TRBV12-5,CASGLVPGTGITNYGYTF
.,TRBJ1-4,TRBV6-1,CASRRGTALDEKLFF
.,TRBJ1-5,TRBV27,CASSTQGSVEPQHF
.,TRBJ2-1,TRBV5-1,CASSGGQGPYNEQFF
.,TRBJ2-7,TRBV5-1,CASSWLDRGNYEQYF
.,TRBJ2-2,TRBV4-1,CASSQVIGLAGGNTGELFF
once,TRBJ2-5,TRBV11-3,CASSSTTSGGLGTQYF
.,TRBJ1-4,TRBV10-3,CAISDPDSTTNEKLFF
.,TRBJ2-1,TRBV6-4,CASSDSGDSYNEQFF
.,TRBJ1-2,TRBV28,CASSASGTGGAGYTF
.,TRBJ1-1,TRBV19,CASSRQQGAFSEAFF
.,TRBJ1-2,TRBV19,CASGLGLGLIYGYTF
.,TRBJ2-7,TRBV21-1,CASSCRGRNEQYF
.,TRBJ1-6,TRBV10-2,CASSLEQGRSPLHF
.,TRBJ2-5,TRBV6-5,CASSPPAETQYF